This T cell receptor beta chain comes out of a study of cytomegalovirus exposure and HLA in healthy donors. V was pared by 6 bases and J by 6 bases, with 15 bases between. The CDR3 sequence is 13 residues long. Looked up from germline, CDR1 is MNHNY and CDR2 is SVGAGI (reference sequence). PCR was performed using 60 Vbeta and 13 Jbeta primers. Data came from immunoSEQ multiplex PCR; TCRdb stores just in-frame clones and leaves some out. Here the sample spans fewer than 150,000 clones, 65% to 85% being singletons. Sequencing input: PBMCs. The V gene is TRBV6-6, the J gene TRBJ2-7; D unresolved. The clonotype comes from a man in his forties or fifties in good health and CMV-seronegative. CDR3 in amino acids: CASSQTRVTEQYF. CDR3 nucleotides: TGTGCCAGCAGCCAAACCCGGGTAACCGAGCAGTACTTC.